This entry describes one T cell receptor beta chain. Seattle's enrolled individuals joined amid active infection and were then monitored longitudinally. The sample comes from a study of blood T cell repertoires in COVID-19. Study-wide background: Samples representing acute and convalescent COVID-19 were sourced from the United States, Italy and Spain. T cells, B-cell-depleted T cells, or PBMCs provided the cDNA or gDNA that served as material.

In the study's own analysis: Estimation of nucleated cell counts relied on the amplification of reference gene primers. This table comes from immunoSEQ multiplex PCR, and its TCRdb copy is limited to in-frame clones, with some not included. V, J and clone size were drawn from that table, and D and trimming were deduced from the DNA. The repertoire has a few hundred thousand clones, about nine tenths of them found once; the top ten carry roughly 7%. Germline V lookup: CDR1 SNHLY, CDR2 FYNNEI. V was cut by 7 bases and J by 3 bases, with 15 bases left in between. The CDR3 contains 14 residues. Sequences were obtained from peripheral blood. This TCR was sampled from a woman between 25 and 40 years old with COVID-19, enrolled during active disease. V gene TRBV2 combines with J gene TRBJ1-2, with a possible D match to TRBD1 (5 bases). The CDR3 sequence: CASNPGGRDYGYTF. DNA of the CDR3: TGTGCCAGCAACCCGGGGGGGAGGGACTATGGCTACACCTTC.